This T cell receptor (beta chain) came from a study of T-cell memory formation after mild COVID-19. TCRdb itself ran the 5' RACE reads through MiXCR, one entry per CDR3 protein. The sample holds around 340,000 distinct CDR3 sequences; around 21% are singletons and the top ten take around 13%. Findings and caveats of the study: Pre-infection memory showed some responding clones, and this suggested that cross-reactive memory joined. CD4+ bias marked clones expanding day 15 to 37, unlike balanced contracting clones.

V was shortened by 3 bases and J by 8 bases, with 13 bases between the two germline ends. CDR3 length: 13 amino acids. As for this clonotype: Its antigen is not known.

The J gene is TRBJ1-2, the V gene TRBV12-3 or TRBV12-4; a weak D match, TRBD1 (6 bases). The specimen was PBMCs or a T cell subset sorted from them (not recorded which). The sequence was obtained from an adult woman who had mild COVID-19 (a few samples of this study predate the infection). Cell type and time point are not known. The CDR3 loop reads CASSFLGARGYTF. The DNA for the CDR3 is TGTGCCAGCAGTTTCTTGGGGGCCCGGGGCTACACCTTC.